This TCR beta chain was retrieved from a study of control samples from healthy donors and cancer patients. Trimming cost V 4 bases and J 7 bases, with 16 bases left between them. Looked up from germline, CDR1 is GTSNPN and CDR2 is SVGIG (reference sequence). This CDR3 has 13 amino acids. Assay: immunoSEQ multiplex PCR; the TCRdb copy retains only in-frame clones and omits some. The repertoire holds roughly 63,000 clones, around 90% seen once, with about 1.8% in the top ten. This TCR was sampled from a middle-aged man with colorectal cancer. The sample comprised PBMCs. V usage is TRBV30 and J usage is TRBJ1-2, with D perhaps TRBD1 (5 bases). The CDR3 loop reads CAWTGPWGGGYTF. The CDR3 coding sequence is TGTGCCTGGACTGGGCCCTGGGGGGGTGGCTACACCTTC.